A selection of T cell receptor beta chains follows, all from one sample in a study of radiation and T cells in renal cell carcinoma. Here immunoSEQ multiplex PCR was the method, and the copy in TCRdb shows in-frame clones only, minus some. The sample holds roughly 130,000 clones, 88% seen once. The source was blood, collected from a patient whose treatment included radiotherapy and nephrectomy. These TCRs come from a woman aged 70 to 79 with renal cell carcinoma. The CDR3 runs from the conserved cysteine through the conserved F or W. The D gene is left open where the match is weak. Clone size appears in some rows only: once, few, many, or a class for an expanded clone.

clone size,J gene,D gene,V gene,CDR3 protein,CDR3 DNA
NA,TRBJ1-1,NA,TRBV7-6,CASSLVAALNTEAFF,TGTGCCAGCAGCTTAGTGGCAGCCCTGAACACTGAAGCTTTCTTT
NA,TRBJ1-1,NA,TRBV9,CASSPRHYTEAFF,TGTGCCAGCAGCCCCCGACATTACACTGAAGCTTTCTTT
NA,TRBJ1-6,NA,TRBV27,CASSPQGAGSPLHF,TGTGCCAGCAGCCCCCAGGGAGCGGGTTCACCCCTCCACTTT
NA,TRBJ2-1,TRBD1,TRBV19,CASRRTGTYYNEQFF,TGTGCCAGTAGACGGACAGGAACATACTACAATGAGCAGTTCTTC
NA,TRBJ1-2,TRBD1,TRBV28,CASSSPIPRGPTNGYTF,TGTGCCAGCAGTTCCCCCATCCCCAGGGGGCCGACTAATGGCTACACCTTC
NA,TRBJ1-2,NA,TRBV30,CAWSGNLYGYTF,TGTGCCTGGAGTGGGAATTTGTATGGCTACACCTTC
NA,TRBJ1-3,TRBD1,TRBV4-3,CASSQVATGGSGNTIYF,TGCGCCAGCAGCCAAGTCGCGACAGGGGGCTCTGGAAACACCATATATTTT
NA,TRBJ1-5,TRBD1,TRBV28,CASNRQGWQPQHF,TGTGCCAGCAATCGACAGGGGTGGCAGCCCCAGCATTTT
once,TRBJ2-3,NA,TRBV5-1,CASSLSDTQYF,TGCGCCAGCTCCCTATCGGATACGCAGTATTTT
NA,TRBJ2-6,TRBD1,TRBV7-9,CASSLRTGGPSGANVLTF,TGTGCCAGCAGCTTGAGGACAGGGGGACCCTCTGGGGCCAACGTCCTGACTTTC
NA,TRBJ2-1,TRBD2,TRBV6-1,CASSELASGYYNEQFF,TGTGCCAGCAGTGAATTGGCTAGCGGGTATTACAATGAGCAGTTCTTC
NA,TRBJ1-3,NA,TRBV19,CASSTTGSGGNTIYF,TGTGCCAGTAGTACGACAGGATCTGGTGGAAACACCATATATTTT
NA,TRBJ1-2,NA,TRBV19,CASSLGPKTNYGYTF,TGTGCCAGTAGTCTCGGACCGAAGACTAACTATGGCTACACCTTC
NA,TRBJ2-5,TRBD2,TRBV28,CASTQRTSEETQYF,TGTGCCAGCACCCAACGGACTAGCGAAGAGACCCAGTACTTC
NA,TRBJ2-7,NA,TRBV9,CASSEGGTPNYEQYF,TGTGCCAGCAGCGAGGGGGGGACACCCAACTACGAGCAGTACTTC
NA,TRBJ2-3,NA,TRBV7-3,CASSPLGLDTQYF,TGTGCCAGCAGCCCCCTCGGTTTGGATACGCAGTATTTT
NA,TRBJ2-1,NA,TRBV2,CASSEAPSPYNEQFF,TGTGCCAGCAGTGAAGCCCCCTCACCCTACAATGAGCAGTTCTTC
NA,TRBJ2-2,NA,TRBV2,CASRAGSNTGELFF,TGTGCCAGCAGGGCCGGATCGAACACCGGGGAGCTGTTTTTT
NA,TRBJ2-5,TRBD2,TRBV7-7,CASSLALAGGAQETQYF,TGTGCTAGCAGCTTAGCACTAGCGGGGGGGGCCCAAGAGACCCAGTACTTC
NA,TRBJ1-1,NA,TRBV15,CATSSRDPGTANTEAFF,TGTGCCACCAGCAGCAGAGACCCCGGGACGGCGAACACTGAAGCTTTCTTT
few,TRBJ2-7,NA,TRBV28,CASSYLYAAYF,TGTGCCAGCAGTTACCTTTACGCTGCGTACTTC
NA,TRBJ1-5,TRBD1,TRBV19,CASSPAQGGHQPQHF,TGTGCCAGTAGTCCGGCGCAGGGGGGGCATCAGCCCCAGCATTTT
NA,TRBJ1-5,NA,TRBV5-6,CASSRWDSGTQPQHF,TGTGCCAGCAGCCGATGGGATTCAGGGACCCAGCCCCAGCATTTT
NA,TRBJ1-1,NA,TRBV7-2,CASSFRGGTEAFF,TGTGCCAGCAGCTTTAGAGGCGGCACTGAAGCTTTCTTT
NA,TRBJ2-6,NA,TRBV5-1,CASSSRQAGANVLTF,TGCGCCAGCAGCTCTCGACAGGCTGGGGCCAACGTCCTGACTTTC
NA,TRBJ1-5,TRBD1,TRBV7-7,CASSSLGVRDRGENQPQHF,TGTGCTAGCAGCTCGCTAGGGGTCCGGGACAGGGGGGAGAATCAGCCCCAGCATTTT
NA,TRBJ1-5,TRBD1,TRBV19,CASPPRGPSNQPQHF,TGTGCCAGCCCCCCCAGGGGGCCTAGCAATCAGCCCCAGCATTTT